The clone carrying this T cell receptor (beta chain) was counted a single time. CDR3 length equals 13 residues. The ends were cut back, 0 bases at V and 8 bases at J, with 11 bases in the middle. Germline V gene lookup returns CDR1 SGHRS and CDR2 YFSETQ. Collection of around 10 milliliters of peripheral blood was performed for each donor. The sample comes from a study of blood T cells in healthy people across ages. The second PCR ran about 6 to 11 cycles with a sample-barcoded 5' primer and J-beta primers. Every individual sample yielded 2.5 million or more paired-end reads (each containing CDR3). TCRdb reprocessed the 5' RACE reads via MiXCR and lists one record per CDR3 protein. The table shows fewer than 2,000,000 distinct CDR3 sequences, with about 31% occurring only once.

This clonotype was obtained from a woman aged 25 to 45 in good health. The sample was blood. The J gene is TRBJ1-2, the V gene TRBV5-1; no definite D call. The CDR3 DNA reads TGCGCCAGCAGCTTGGATTCAGCGGGGGGCTACACCTTC. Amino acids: CASSLDSAGGYTF.